The present T cell receptor (beta chain) was sequenced within a study of blood T cells in healthy people across ages. Regarding the study as a whole: CMV status of donors was not determined, possibly confounding expanded clonotype changes.

A second PCR, run for about 7 to 12 cycles, used a sample-barcoded 5' primer plus a J-beta primer mix. Every cDNA molecule bore a tag from a template-switch adaptor containing 12 random nucleotides. No fewer than 3 million CDR3-containing paired-end reads came from each sample. TCRdb reprocessed the 5' RACE reads with MiXCR, giving one entry per CDR3 protein. The sample holds approximately 800,000 distinct CDR3 sequences, more than 55% seen once. A word on this clonotype: The antigen is unknown.

The donors, aged about 6 to 90, were healthy Caucasians from Russia. Per the germline V gene, CDR1 is SQVTM and CDR2 is ANQGSEA. The CDR3 totals 14 residues. The V and J ends lost 6 bases and 5 bases respectively, with 19 bases between them. The TCR comes from a man in his forties in good health. The sample taken for sequencing was blood. This sequence joins TRBV29-1 and TRBJ2-5, with D possibly TRBD1 on 7 matching bases. CDR3 in amino acids: CSVAGSAGGETQYF. Written as DNA, the CDR3 is TGCAGCGTCGCTGGTTCGGCAGGGGGGGAGACCCAGTACTTC.